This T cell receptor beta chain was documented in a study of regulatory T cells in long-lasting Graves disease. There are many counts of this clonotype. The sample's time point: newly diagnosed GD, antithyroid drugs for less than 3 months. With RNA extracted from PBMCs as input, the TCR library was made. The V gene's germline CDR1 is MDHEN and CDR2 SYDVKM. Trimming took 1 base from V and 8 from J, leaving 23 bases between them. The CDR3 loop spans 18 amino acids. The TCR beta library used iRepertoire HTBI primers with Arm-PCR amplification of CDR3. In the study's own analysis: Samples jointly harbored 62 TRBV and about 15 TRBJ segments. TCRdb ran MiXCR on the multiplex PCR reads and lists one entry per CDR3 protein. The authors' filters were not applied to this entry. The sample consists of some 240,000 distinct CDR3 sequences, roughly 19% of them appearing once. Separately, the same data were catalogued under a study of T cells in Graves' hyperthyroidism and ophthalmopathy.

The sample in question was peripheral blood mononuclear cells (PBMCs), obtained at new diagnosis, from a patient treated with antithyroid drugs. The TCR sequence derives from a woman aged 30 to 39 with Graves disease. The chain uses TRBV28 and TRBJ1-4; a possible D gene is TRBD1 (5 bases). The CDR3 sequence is CASSLYPSGRWEGEKLFF. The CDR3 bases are TGTGCCAGCAGTTTATACCCTTCGGGCCGCTGGGAGGGGGAAAAACTGTTTTTT. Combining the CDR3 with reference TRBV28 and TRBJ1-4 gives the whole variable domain DVKVTQSSRYLVKRTGEKVFLECVQDMDHENMFWYRQDPGLGLRLIYFSYDVKMKEKGDIPEGYSVSREKKERFSLILESASTNQTSMYLCASSLYPSGRWEGEKLFFGSGTQLSVL.